These 19 T cell receptor beta chains came from one sample sequenced in a study of T cell responses to AZD1222 COVID-19 vaccine. This table comes from immunoSEQ multiplex PCR, and its TCRdb copy is limited to in-frame clones, with some not included. The data contain roughly 150,000 clones, around 90% of them seen just once; the ten biggest clones take up 4% to 5.5%. This specimen consisted of peripheral blood, obtained on day 0 of AZD1222 vaccination. These receptors came from an adult in good health.

The V gene is TRBV2, the J gene TRBJ2-3; maybe TRBD1 (6 bases). This CDR3 comprises 16 residues. Germline V gene lookup returns CDR1 SNHLY and CDR2 FYNNEI. V shed 2 bases and J shed 0 bases, with 12 bases lying between them. DNA of the CDR3: TGTGCCAGCAGTGAATGGGGGCCCTCTAGCACAGATACGCAGTATTTT. It encodes CASSEWGPSSTDTQYF.

The rearrangement links TRBV4-1 to TRBJ1-5; 7 nucleotides agree with TRBD1. Germline loops: CDR1 MGHRA, CDR2 YSYEKL. This CDR3 region has 15 residues. Trimming at V came to 4 bases and at J to 6 bases, leaving 9 bases not matched to a gene. CDR3 DNA: TGCGCCAGCAGCCGAGCGACAGGGTACGGTCAGCCCCAGCATTTT. Translation gives CASSRATGYGQPQHF.

The CDR3 region is CASSLEWGGTGELFF. CDR3 coding DNA: TGCGCCAGCAGCTTGGAGTGGGGTGGCACCGGGGAGCTGTTTTTT. The V call is TRBV5-1, the J call TRBJ2-2; no clear D. This CDR3 has 15 amino acids. The V gene's germline CDR1 is SGHRS and CDR2 YFSETQ. Trimming left V 0 bases short and J 4 bases short, with 10 bases between.

This rearrangement joins TRBV10-3 to TRBJ1-1; 9 bases map to TRBD1. Trimming at V came to 8 bases and at J to 2 bases, leaving 9 bases not matched to a gene. CDR1 and CDR2 (germline): ENHRY, SYGVKD. The CDR3 is made up of 15 amino acids. As DNA, the CDR3 is TGTGCCATCCGGGACAGGGATCCCCTAAACACTGAAGCTTTCTTT. As protein: CAIRDRDPLNTEAFF.

This clone was observed a few times. The chain combines TRBV12-3 or TRBV12-4 with TRBJ1-5; D is ambiguous. The CDR3 length is 12 residues. Trimming cost V 3 bases and J 7 bases, with 7 bases left between them. The CDR3 DNA reads as TGTGCCAGCAGTTTTGGGAAACAGCCCCAGCATTTT. This gives the protein CASSFGKQPQHF.

The chain joins TRBV28 to TRBJ2-1, with D tentatively TRBD2 (5 bases). The CDR3 runs 13 residues. The germline V gene has CDR1 MDHEN and CDR2 SYDVKM. Trimming removed 5 bases from V and 0 bases from J, with 5 bases in between. This CDR3 is CASSSGSYNEQFF. The CDR3 DNA reads TGTGCCAGCAGTAGCGGCTCCTACAATGAGCAGTTCTTC.

The rearrangement joins TRBV5-1 to TRBJ2-2; D not resolved. The CDR3 consists of 14 residues. Per the germline V gene, CDR1 is SGHRS and CDR2 is YFSETQ. The germline V and J ends were trimmed by 2 bases and 2 bases, with 7 bases remaining between them. The CDR3 here is CASSFMRNTGELFF. Written as DNA, the CDR3 is TGCGCCAGCAGCTTCATGAGAAACACCGGGGAGCTGTTTTTT. Full variable domain (remainder filled in from reference TRBV5-1 and TRBJ2-2): KAGVTQTPRYLIKTRGQQVTLSCSPISGHRSVSWYQQTPGQGLQFLFEYFSETQRNKGNFPGRFSGRQFSNSRSEMNVSTLELGDSALYLCASSFMRNTGELFFGEGSRLTVL.

The chain has TRBV18 and TRBJ1-1; possibly TRBD1 for D (5 bases). Germline-derived CDR1 and CDR2 are KGHSH and LQKENI. Trimming cost V 3 bases and J 10 bases, with 18 bases left between them. CDR3 length: 14 residues. The CDR3 sequence is CASSPSTLGQGAFF. Here the CDR3 DNA reads TGTGCCAGCTCACCGAGCACTTTGGGCCAGGGAGCTTTCTTT.

The chain joins TRBV11-1 to TRBJ1-4; D is perhaps TRBD1 (5 bases). Germline-derived CDR1 and CDR2 are SGHAT and FQDESV (reference sequence). V shed 4 bases and J shed 13 bases, with 13 bases lying between them. CDR3 length: 12 residues. Written as DNA, the CDR3 is TGTGCCAGCAGCTCGGACACCGGTCGACTGTTTTTT. Protein sequence: CASSSDTGRLFF.

The chain combines TRBV30 with TRBJ1-6; no firm D call. Germline V gives CDR1 GTSNPN, CDR2 SVGIG (reference sequence). V dropped 1 base and J dropped 10 bases, with 23 bases sitting between them. The CDR3 runs to 17 residues. This chain's CDR3 is CAWSDPIWSGVDSPLHF. DNA of the CDR3: TGTGCCTGGAGTGACCCTATTTGGTCCGGGGTTGACTCACCCCTCCACTTT.

This chain connects TRBV9 to TRBJ1-1, with D unresolved. This CDR3 has 13 amino acids. Trimming shortened V by 1 base and J by 0 bases, and 4 bases separated the two germline ends. Looked up from germline, CDR1 is SGDLS and CDR2 is YYNGEE. The CDR3 DNA reads TGTGCCAGCAGCGTAAACATGAACACTGAAGCTTTCTTT. Amino acid sequence: CASSVNMNTEAFF.

The V call is TRBV5-6, the J call TRBJ1-1; TRBD1 matches at 9 bases. The CDR3 is 16 amino acids. With 4 bases clipped from V and 0 bases from J, the junction kept 7 bases outside the gene matches. Germline CDR1 is SGHDT and CDR2 is YYEEEE. CDR3 sequence (DNA): TGTGCCAGCAGCCACAGGGGGCTCCCAATGAACACTGAAGCTTTCTTT. This gives the protein CASSHRGLPMNTEAFF. Looking up the rest from reference TRBV5-6 and TRBJ1-1 gives the full variable domain: DAGVTQSPTHLIKTRGQQVTLRCSPKSGHDTVSWYQQALGQGPQFIFQYYEEEERQRGNFPDRFSGHQFPNYSSELNVNALLLGDSALYLCASSHRGLPMNTEAFFGQGTRLTVV.

J is TRBJ2-7 and V is TRBV27, with a possible D match to TRBD2 (5 bases). V was cut by 6 bases and J by 2 bases, with 8 bases left in between. Germline CDR1 MNHEY, CDR2 SMNVEV (reference sequence). The CDR3 is made up of 12 amino acids. The DNA of the CDR3 is TGTGCCAGCAGGTCGGGAACCTACGAGCAGTACTTC. Amino acids: CASRSGTYEQYF.

This chain joins TRBV18 and TRBJ2-7, with 8 positions matching TRBD1. This CDR3 has 14 amino acids. V shed 3 bases and J 2 bases; nucleotides not matched to a gene: 3. CDR1 KGHSH and CDR2 LQKENI come from the germline V gene. CDR3 sequence (DNA): TGTGCCAGCTCACCTGGACAGGGTACCTACGAGCAGTACTTC. Translated: CASSPGQGTYEQYF.

The rearrangement links TRBV2 to TRBJ2-7, with 12 bases that match TRBD1. V lost 0 bases and J lost 6; bases outside the gene matches: 6. Germline CDR1 reads SNHLY; CDR2 reads FYNNEI. The CDR3 totals 16 residues. The CDR3, as DNA: TGTGCCAGCAGTGAAGCGCGTGGGACAGGGGGCTCCGAGCAGTACTTC. Its protein product is CASSEARGTGGSEQYF.

V usage is TRBV7-3 and J usage is TRBJ1-1; D is uncertain. The V gene lost 1 base and the J gene lost 4 bases, with 7 bases spanning the gap. Germline V gene data show CDR1 as SGHTA and CDR2 as FQGTGA. There are 13 residues in the CDR3. The CDR3 reads CASSLIPTTEAFF. CDR3 nucleotide sequence: TGTGCCAGCAGCTTAATCCCGACCACTGAAGCTTTCTTT.

Of note for this clone: The same CDR3 is also encoded by other DNA sequences in this sample. The genes are TRBV7-9 and TRBJ2-1; 12 positions match TRBD2. Germline CDR1 reads SEHNR; CDR2 reads FQNEAQ (reference sequence). The length of the CDR3 is 19 residues. Losses at the gene ends were 6 bases for V and 6 bases for J; bases not matched to a gene: 18. The CDR3 is CASSSGLAGSAQYSNEQFF. In DNA, the CDR3 is TGTGCCAGCAGTTCCGGACTAGCGGGATCGGCTCAATACAGCAATGAGCAGTTCTTC.

This chain links TRBV7-6 with TRBJ2-3; 14 bases line up with TRBD2. The germline V gene encodes CDR1 SGHVS and CDR2 FNYEAQ. Germline trimming cut 3 bases from V and 3 bases from J; bases unmatched to any gene: 5. The length of the CDR3 is 17 residues. The CDR3 DNA reads TGTGCCAGCAGCTTGGCGGGACTAGCGGGGGCAACAGATACGCAGTATTTT. This encodes CASSLAGLAGATDTQYF.

V is TRBV11-2 and J is TRBJ2-1; D unclear. Trimming shortened V by 4 bases and J by 1 base, and 8 bases separated the two germline ends. The V gene's germline CDR1 is SGHAT and CDR2 FQNNGV. The CDR3 contains 14 residues. The CDR3 loop reads CASSWIESYNEQFF. The CDR3 DNA follows: TGTGCCAGCAGCTGGATTGAATCCTACAATGAGCAGTTCTTC.